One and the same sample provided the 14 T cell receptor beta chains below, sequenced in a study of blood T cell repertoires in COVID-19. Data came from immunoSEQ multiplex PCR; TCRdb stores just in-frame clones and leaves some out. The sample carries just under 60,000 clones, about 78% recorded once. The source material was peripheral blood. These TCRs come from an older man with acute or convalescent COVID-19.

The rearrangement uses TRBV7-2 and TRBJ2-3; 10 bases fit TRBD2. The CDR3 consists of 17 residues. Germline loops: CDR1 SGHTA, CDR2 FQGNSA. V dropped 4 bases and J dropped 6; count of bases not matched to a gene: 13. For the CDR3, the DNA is TGTGCCAGCAGCTACCCGGCTAGCGGGGGCCCAACTGATACGCAGTATTTT. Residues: CASSYPASGGPTDTQYF. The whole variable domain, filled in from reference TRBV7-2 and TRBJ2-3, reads GAGVSQSPSNKVTEKGKDVELRCDPISGHTALYWYRQSLGQGLEFLIYFQGNSAPDKSGLPSDRFSAERTGGSVSTLTIQRTQQEDSAVYLCASSYPASGGPTDTQYFGPGTRLTVL.

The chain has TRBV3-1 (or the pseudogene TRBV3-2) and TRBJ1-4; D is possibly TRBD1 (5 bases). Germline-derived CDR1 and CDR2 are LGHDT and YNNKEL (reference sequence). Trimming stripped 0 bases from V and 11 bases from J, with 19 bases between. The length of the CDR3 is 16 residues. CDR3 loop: CASSQETDDGPGKLFF. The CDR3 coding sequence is TGTGCCAGCAGCCAAGAAACCGACGACGGGCCAGGGAAACTGTTTTTT.

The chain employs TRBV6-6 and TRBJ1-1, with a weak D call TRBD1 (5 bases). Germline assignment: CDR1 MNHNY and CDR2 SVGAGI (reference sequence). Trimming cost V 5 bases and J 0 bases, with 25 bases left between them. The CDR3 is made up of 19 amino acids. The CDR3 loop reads CASSPLTVMGAGVNTEAFF. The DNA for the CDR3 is TGTGCCAGCAGTCCGCTGACAGTCATGGGCGCTGGGGTGAACACTGAAGCTTTCTTT.

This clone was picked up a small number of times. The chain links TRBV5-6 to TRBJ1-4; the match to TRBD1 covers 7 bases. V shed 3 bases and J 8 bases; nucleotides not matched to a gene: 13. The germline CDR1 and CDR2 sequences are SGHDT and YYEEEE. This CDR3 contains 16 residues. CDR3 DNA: TGTGCCAGCAGCTCCGGGACAGAGGAATCCGGGGAAAAACTGTTTTTT. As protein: CASSSGTEESGEKLFF.

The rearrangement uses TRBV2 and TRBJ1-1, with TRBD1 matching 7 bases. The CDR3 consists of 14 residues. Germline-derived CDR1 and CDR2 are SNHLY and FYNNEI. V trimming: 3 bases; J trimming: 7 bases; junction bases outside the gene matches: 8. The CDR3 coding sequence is TGTGCCAGCAGTGACCGGGACAGACCATTTGAAGCTTTCTTT. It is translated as CASSDRDRPFEAFF.

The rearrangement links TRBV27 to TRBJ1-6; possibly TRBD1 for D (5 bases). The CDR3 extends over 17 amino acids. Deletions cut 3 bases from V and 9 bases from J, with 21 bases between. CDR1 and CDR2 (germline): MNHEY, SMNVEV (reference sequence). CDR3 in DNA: TGTGCCAGCAGTTTCGAGTATGGTCCGGGGCGGGGTTCACCCCTCCACTTT. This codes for CASSFEYGPGRGSPLHF.

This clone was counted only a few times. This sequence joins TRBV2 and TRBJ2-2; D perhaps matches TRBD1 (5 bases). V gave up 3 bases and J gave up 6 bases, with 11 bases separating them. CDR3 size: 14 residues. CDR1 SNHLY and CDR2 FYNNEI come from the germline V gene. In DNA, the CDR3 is TGTGCCAGCAGTGACCGCTTGGGGCCCGGGGAGCTGTTTTTT. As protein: CASSDRLGPGELFF.

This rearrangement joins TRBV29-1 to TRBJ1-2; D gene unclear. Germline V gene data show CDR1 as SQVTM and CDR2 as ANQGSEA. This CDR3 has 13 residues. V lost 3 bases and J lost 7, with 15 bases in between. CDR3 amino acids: CSVDPSGVRGYTF. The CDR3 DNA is TGCAGCGTTGACCCCAGCGGGGTACGTGGCTACACCTTC.

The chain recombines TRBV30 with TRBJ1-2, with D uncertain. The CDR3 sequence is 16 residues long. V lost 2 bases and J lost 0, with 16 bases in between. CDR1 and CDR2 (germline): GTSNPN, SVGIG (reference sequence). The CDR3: CAWSSPPGGSNYGYTF. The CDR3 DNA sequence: TGTGCCTGGAGTTCTCCGCCCGGTGGTTCTAACTATGGCTACACCTTC. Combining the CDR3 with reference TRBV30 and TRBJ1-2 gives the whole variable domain SQTIHQWPATLVQPVGSPLSLECTVEGTSNPNLYWYRQAAGRGLQLLFYSVGIGQISSEVPQNLSASRPQDRQFILSSKKLLLSDSGFYLCAWSSPPGGSNYGYTFGSGTRLTVV.

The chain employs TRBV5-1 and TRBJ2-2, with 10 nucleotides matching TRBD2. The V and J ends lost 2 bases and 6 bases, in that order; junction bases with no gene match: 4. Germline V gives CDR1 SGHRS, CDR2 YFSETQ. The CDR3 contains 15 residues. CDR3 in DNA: TGCGCCAGCAGCTTATTAGCGGGAGGTTCCGGGGAGCTGTTTTTT. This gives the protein CASSLLAGGSGELFF.

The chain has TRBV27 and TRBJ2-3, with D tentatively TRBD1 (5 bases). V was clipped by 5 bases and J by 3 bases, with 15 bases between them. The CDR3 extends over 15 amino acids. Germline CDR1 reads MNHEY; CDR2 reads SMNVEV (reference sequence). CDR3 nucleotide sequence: TGTGCCAGCAGTACGGACACCACAGAAACAGATACGCAGTATTTT. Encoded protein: CASSTDTTETDTQYF.

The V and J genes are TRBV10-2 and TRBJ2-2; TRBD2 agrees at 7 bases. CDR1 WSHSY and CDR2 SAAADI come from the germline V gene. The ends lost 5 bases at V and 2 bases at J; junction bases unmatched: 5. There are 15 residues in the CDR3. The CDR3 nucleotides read TGCGCCAGCAGTAACCTAGCGGAAAACACCGGGGAGCTGTTTTTT. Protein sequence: CASSNLAENTGELFF.

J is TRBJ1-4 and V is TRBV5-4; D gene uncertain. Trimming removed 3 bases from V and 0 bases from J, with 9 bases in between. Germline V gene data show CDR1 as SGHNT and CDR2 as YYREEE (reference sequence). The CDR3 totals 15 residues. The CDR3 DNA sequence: TGTGCCAGCAGCTCTCTTGGAGCAACTAATGAAAAACTGTTTTTT. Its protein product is CASSSLGATNEKLFF.

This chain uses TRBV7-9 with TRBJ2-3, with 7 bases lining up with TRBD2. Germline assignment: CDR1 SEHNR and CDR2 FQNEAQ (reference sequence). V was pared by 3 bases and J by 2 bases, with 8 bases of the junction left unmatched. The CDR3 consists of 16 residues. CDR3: CASSFRAGRATDTQYF. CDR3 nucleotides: TGTGCCAGCAGCTTTAGAGCGGGAAGGGCCACAGATACGCAGTATTTT. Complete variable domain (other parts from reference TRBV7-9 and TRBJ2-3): DTGVSQNPRHKITKRGQNVTFRCDPISEHNRLYWYRQTLGQGPEFLTYFQNEAQLEKSRLLSDRFSAERPKGSFSTLEIQRTEQGDSAMYLCASSFRAGRATDTQYFGPGTRLTVL.